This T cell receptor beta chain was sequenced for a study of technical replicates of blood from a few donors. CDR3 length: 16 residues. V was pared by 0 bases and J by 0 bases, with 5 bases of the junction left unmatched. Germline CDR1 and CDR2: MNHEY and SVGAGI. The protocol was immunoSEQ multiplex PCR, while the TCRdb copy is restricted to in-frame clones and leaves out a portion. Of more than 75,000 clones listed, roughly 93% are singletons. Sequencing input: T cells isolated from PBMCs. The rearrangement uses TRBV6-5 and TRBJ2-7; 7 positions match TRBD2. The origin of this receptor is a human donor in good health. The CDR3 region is CASSYSTTGGSYEQYF. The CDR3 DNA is TGTGCCAGCAGTTACTCGACGACGGGAGGCTCCTACGAGCAGTACTTC.